This T cell receptor beta chain was captured by sequencing in a study of T-cell memory formation after mild COVID-19. Study-level background: The study found TCR clusters largely donor specific.

General study results and limits: CM and EM subsets held most contracting CD4+ clones; EMRA held CD8+ ones. Day 15 to 85 contracting clones showed balanced CD4/CD8; later expanders leaned CD4+. A subset of responding clones appeared in pre-infection memory, suggesting cross-reactive memory joined.

Germline CDR1 is DFQATT and CDR2 is SNEGSKA (reference sequence). V shed 1 base and J shed 1 base, with 7 bases lying between them. There are 13 residues in the CDR3. As to this clonotype: Its antigen remains unknown.

TCRdb itself ran the 5' RACE reads through MiXCR, one entry per CDR3 protein. The data hold over 500,000 distinct CDR3 sequences, with around 15% observed a single time. The chain uses TRBV20-1 and TRBJ1-1; no clear D. Sequences were obtained from PBMCs or a T cell subset sorted from them (not recorded which). The source of this sequence is an adult woman who had mild COVID-19 (a few samples of this study predate the infection). Cell type and time point are not known. The CDR3 is CSARVSGNTEAFF. The CDR3 DNA reads as TGCAGTGCTAGAGTCAGCGGGAACACTGAAGCTTTCTTT.